One T cell receptor beta chain is described in this entry. The CDR3 loop spans 16 amino acids. Germline V CDR1 and CDR2: LGHNA, YNFKEQ. V shed 3 bases, J shed 5 bases, and the junction held 5 bases outside the gene matches. This sample was taken from a study of shared clonotypes between healthy human individuals. Generated by immunoSEQ multiplex PCR, the TCRdb table keeps only in-frame clones and is missing some. The sample carries about 560,000 clones, around 81% recorded once. This chain links TRBV4-2 with TRBJ2-1; TRBD2 matches 12 bases. The sequence derives from a woman in her thirties or forties in good health. Some clones in this sample may be carry-over from other donors' samples. Sequencing was performed on PBMCs. The CDR3 DNA is TGTGCCAGCAGCCAGGCTAGCGGGAGGGATAACAATGAGCAGTTCTTC. It codes for CASSQASGRDNNEQFF.